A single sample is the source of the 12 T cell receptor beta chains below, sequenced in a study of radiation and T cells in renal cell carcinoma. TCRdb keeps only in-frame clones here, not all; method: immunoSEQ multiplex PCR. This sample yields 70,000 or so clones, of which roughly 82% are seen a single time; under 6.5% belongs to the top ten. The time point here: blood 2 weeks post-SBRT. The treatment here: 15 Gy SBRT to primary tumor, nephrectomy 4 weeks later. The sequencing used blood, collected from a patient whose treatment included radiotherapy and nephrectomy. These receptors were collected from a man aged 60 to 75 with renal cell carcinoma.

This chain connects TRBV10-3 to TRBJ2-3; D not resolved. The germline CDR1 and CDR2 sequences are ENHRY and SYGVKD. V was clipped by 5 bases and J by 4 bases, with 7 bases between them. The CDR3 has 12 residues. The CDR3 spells CAISLNPDTQYF. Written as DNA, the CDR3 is TGTGCCATCAGTCTGAACCCAGATACGCAGTATTTT.

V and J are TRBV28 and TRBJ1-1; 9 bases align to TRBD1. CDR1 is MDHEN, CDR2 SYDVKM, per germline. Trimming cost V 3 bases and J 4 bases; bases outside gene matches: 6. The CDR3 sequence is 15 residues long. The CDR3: CASSFFDRGGTEAFF. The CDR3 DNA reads TGTGCCAGCAGTTTCTTCGACAGGGGGGGCACTGAAGCTTTCTTT.

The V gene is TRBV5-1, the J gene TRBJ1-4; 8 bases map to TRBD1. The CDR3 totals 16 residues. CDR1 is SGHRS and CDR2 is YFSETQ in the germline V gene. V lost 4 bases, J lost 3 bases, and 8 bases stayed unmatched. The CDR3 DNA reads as TGCGCCAGCAGCCAGTACCCGGGACAGGCTAATGAAAAACTGTTTTTT. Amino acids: CASSQYPGQANEKLFF. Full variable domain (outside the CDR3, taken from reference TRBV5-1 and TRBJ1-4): KAGVTQTPRYLIKTRGQQVTLSCSPISGHRSVSWYQQTPGQGLQFLFEYFSETQRNKGNFPGRFSGRQFSNSRSEMNVSTLELGDSALYLCASSQYPGQANEKLFFGSGTQLSVL.

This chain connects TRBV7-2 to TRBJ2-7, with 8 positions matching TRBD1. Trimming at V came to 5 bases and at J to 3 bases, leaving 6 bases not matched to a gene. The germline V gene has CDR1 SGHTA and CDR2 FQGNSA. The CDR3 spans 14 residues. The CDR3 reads CASSPTTGVYEQYF. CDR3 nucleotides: TGTGCCAGCAGCCCTACGACAGGGGTCTACGAGCAGTACTTC. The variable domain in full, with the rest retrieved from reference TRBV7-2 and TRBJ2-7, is GAGVSQSPSNKVTEKGKDVELRCDPISGHTALYWYRQSLGQGLEFLIYFQGNSAPDKSGLPSDRFSAERTGGSVSTLTIQRTQQEDSAVYLCASSPTTGVYEQYFGPGTRLTVT.

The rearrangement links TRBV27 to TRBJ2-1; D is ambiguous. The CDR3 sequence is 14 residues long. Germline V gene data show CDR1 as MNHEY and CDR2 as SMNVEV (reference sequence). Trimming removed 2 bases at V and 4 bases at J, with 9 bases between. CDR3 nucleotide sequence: TGTGCCAGCAGTTTAGGGCAGAGGTACAATGAGCAGTTCTTC. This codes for CASSLGQRYNEQFF.

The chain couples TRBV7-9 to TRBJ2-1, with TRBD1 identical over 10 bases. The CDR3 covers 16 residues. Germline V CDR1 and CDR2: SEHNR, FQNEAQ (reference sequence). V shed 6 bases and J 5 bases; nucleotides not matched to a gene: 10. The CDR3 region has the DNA TGTGCCAGCAGTTTTTCTGTCGGACAGGGGGACAATGAGCAGTTCTTC. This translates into CASSFSVGQGDNEQFF.

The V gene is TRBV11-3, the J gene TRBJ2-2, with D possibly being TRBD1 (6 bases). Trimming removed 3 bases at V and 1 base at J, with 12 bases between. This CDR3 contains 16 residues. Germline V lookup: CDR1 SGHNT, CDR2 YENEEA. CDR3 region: CASSFDQGLNTGELFF. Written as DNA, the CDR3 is TGTGCCAGCAGCTTTGATCAGGGGCTGAACACCGGGGAGCTGTTTTTT.

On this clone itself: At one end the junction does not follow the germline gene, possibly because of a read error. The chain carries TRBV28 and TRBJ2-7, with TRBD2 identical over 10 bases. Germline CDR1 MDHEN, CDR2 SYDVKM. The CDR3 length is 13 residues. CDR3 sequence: CASRYEREGRGSF. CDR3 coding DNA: TGTGCCAGCAGGTATGAGCGGGAGGGTCGAGGGAGCTTC.

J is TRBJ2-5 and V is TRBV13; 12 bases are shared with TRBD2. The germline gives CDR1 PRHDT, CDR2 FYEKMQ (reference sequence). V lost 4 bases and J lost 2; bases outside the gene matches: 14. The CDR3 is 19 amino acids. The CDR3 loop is CASSSRIKSGTSGQETQYF. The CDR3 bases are TGTGCCAGCAGCTCACGGATAAAATCCGGGACTAGCGGGCAAGAGACCCAGTACTTC.

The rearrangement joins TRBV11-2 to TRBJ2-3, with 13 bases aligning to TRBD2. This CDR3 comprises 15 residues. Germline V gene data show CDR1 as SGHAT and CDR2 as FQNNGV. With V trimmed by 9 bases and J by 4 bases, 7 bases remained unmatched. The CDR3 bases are TGTGCCAGTCGCACTAGCGGGAGGGGGCCAGATACGCAGTATTTT. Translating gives CASRTSGRGPDTQYF.

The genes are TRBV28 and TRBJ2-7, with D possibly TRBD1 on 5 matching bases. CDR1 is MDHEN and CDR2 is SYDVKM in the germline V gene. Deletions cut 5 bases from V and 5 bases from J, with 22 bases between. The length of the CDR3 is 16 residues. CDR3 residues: CASSPPRQGGVHEQYF. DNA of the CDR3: TGTGCCAGCAGTCCCCCCCGCCAGGGTGGAGTCCACGAGCAGTACTTC.

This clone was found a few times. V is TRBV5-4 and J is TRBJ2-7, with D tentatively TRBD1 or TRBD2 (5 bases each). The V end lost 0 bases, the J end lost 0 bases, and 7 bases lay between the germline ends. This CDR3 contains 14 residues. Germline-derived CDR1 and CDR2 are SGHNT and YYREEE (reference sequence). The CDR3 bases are TGTGCCAGCAGCTTGGGAGGGGTCTCCTACGAGCAGTACTTC. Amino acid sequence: CASSLGGVSYEQYF. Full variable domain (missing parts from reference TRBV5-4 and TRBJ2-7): ETGVTQSPTHLIKTRGQQVTLRCSSQSGHNTVSWYQQALGQGPQFIFQYYREEENGRGNFPPRFSGLQFPNYSSELNVNALELDDSALYLCASSLGGVSYEQYFGPGTRLTVT.